The clone carrying this TCR beta chain was observed at least ten times. The antigen is undetermined. The record originates from a study of T cells in Graves' hyperthyroidism and ophthalmopathy. Overall study results and limits: Most clonotypes that expanded in the thyroid above 0.001 also showed up in blood.

The germline V gene encodes CDR1 MDHEN and CDR2 SYDVKM. This CDR3 region has 14 residues. V lost 6 bases and J 2 bases, leaving 12 bases between the germline ends. Patients having uncontrolled infection, another autoimmune disease, pregnancy or lactation were not included. Each 10 ml fresh peripheral blood draw supplied the PBMCs. What was amplified from RNA transcripts were TCR beta CDR3 regions. First-round RT-PCR of the TCR CDR3 relied on the HTBI primer set. TCRdb ran MiXCR on the multiplex PCR reads and lists one entry per CDR3 protein. This table has some 570,000 distinct CDR3 sequences, about 14% appearing once.

The receptor comes from a woman aged 18-29 years with Graves' ophthalmopathy. The gene calls are TRBV28 and TRBJ2-3; D might be TRBD1 (5 bases). The sequencing input was blood. Here the CDR3 reads CASRGQGLTDTQYF. The DNA for the CDR3 is TGTGCCAGCAGAGGCCAGGGCCTCACAGATACGCAGTATTTT. The full variable domain, rest sourced from reference TRBV28 and TRBJ2-3, is DVKVTQSSRYLVKRTGEKVFLECVQDMDHENMFWYRQDPGLGLRLIYFSYDVKMKEKGDIPEGYSVSREKKERFSLILESASTNQTSMYLCASRGQGLTDTQYFGPGTRLTVL.